This entry lists 21 T cell receptor beta chains sequenced from one sample in a study of cytomegalovirus exposure and HLA in healthy donors. PCR involved 60 Vbeta and 13 Jbeta primers. This table comes from immunoSEQ multiplex PCR, and its TCRdb copy is limited to in-frame clones, with some not included. The table lists 92,000 or so clones, around three fifths of them singletons. Sequenced: PBMCs. Receptor source: a woman aged 45-59 years in good health and CMV-seropositive.

The V call is TRBV14, the J call TRBJ1-3; 7 bases line up with TRBD1. This CDR3 has 17 residues. The V segment lost 4 bases and the J segment 0 bases; nucleotides outside the gene matches: 9. Germline V gives CDR1 SGHDN, CDR2 FVKESK. The CDR3 region has the DNA TGTGCCAGCAGCCCCCTGGGACAGACAATCTCTGGAAACACCATATATTTT. Translated: CASSPLGQTISGNTIYF.

V is TRBV18 and J is TRBJ2-6; 7 positions match TRBD1. Germline V gene data show CDR1 as KGHSH and CDR2 as LQKENI. The CDR3 extends over 19 amino acids. Trimming removed 3 bases from V and 3 bases from J; junction bases left unmatched: 14. CDR3 sequence reads: CASSPRDSRSFGGANVLTF. CDR3 bases: TGTGCCAGCTCACCTAGGGACAGTAGGAGCTTTGGTGGGGCCAACGTCCTGACTTTC.

This chain links TRBV5-6 with TRBJ1-2; 8 nucleotides match TRBD1. This CDR3 comprises 14 residues. Trimming took 0 bases from V and 8 from J; bases not matched to a gene: 6. The germline V gene has CDR1 SGHDT and CDR2 YYEEEE. CDR3 in amino acids: CASSLAAGTGGYTF. The CDR3 DNA is TGTGCCAGCAGCTTGGCCGCAGGGACAGGAGGCTACACCTTC.

V and J are TRBV11-2 and TRBJ1-1, with D maybe TRBD1 (5 bases). CDR1 is SGHAT, CDR2 FQNNGV, per germline. CDR3 length: 13 residues. V was trimmed by 3 bases and J by 5 bases, leaving 10 bases between them. This chain's CDR3 is CASSFSGGTEAFF. As DNA, the CDR3 is TGTGCCAGCAGCTTCTCGGGGGGGACTGAAGCTTTCTTT. The full variable domain, in which reference TRBV11-2 and TRBJ1-1 provide the parts outside the CDR3, is EAGVAQSPRYKIIEKRQSVAFWCNPISGHATLYWYQQILGQGPKLLIQFQNNGVVDDSQLPKDRFSAERLKGVDSTLKIQPAKLEDSAVYLCASSFSGGTEAFFGQGTRLTVV.

This clone showed up just a few times. This chain joins TRBV30 and TRBJ2-7; D possibly corresponds to TRBD2 (8 bases). This CDR3 is 14 amino acids long. Germline V lookup: CDR1 GTSNPN, CDR2 SVGIG (reference sequence). The V gene lost 4 bases and the J gene lost 1 base, with 14 bases spanning the gap. The CDR3 reads CAWIAGTASYEQYF. Written as DNA, the CDR3 is TGTGCCTGGATAGCGGGGACAGCATCCTACGAGCAGTACTTC.

This clone was seen a handful of times. An end of the junction does not agree with germline; a read error may underlie this. CDR3 sequence reads: CSSSSTSGTGGFTLHF. The CDR3 bases are TGTTCCAGCAGCTCCACGTCCGGGACAGGGGGATTCACCCTCCACTTT. The chain couples TRBV7-9 to TRBJ1-6; 11 bases are shared with TRBD1. The CDR3 extends over 16 amino acids. Germline V gene sequence: CDR1 SEHNR, CDR2 FQNEAQ (reference sequence).

This clone was picked up a small number of times. This sequence joins TRBV5-5 and TRBJ1-5; 7 positions agree with TRBD1. The CDR3 totals 15 residues. The trim removed 4 bases at V and 5 bases at J, leaving 9 bases unmatched. CDR1 is SGHKS, CDR2 YYEKEE, per germline (reference sequence). CDR3 protein: CASSRGQLGDQPQHF. The CDR3 DNA reads TGTGCCAGCAGCAGGGGACAGCTCGGCGATCAGCCCCAGCATTTT.

The rearrangement joins TRBV27 to TRBJ2-7; the D gene is possibly TRBD2 (5 bases). The ends were cut back, 4 bases at V and 3 bases at J, with 7 bases in the middle. This CDR3 region has 12 residues. Germline-derived CDR1 and CDR2 are MNHEY and SMNVEV (reference sequence). CDR3: CASSSGLYEQYF. In nucleotides, the CDR3 is TGTGCCAGCAGTTCTGGACTCTACGAGCAGTACTTC.

The J gene is TRBJ2-7, the V gene TRBV4-3; tentatively, D is TRBD1 (6 bases). The length of the CDR3 is 15 residues. Germline CDR1 is LGHNA and CDR2 is YSLEER. Trimming removed 0 bases at V and 5 bases at J, with 14 bases between. CDR3 coding DNA: TGCGCCAGCAGCCAAGAGGGCAGGGGTACCAACGAGCAGTACTTC. Translation gives CASSQEGRGTNEQYF.

V gene TRBV7-2 combines with J gene TRBJ2-7; tentative D call: TRBD1 (6 bases). The CDR3 extends over 15 amino acids. The V and J ends lost 0 bases and 3 bases respectively, with 12 bases between them. The V gene's germline CDR1 is SGHTA and CDR2 FQGNSA. The CDR3 sequence is CASSLAVGALYEQYF. Written as DNA, the CDR3 is TGTGCCAGCAGCTTAGCGGTGGGGGCTCTCTACGAGCAGTACTTC.

The V and J genes are TRBV28 and TRBJ1-2; 10 bases map to TRBD1. Trimming cost V 8 bases and J 4 bases; bases outside gene matches: 1. Germline V gene sequence: CDR1 MDHEN, CDR2 SYDVKM. The CDR3 runs 12 residues. Written as DNA, the CDR3 is TGTGCCAGCGGACAGGGGGGCTATGGCTACACCTTC. It codes for CASGQGGYGYTF.

This clone was seen a few times. The chain employs TRBV5-1 and TRBJ1-2, with TRBD1 matching 8 bases. The CDR3 covers 16 residues. With V trimmed by 5 bases and J by 1 base, 10 bases remained unmatched. Looked up from germline, CDR1 is SGHRS and CDR2 is YFSETQ. The CDR3 sequence is CASRERTGQSNYGYTF. CDR3 DNA sequence: TGCGCCAGCAGGGAAAGGACAGGGCAGAGTAACTATGGCTACACCTTC.

CDR3 sequence: CASSLGQGANEQFF. CDR3 bases: TGCGCCAGCAGCTTGGGACAGGGGGCTAATGAGCAGTTCTTC. J is TRBJ2-1 and V is TRBV5-1; 10 nucleotides line up with TRBD1. J was trimmed by 7 bases and V by 0 bases; bases with no gene match: 1. The CDR3 spans 14 residues. Germline V lookup: CDR1 SGHRS, CDR2 YFSETQ.

A word on this clone: A read error may account for a junction end that differs from germline. The chain uses TRBV6-5 and TRBJ1-6, with D uncertain. The CDR3 has 14 amino acids. CDR1 is MNHEY and CDR2 is SVGAGI in the germline V gene. CDR3 region: CASKAATNNSPPHF. CDR3 coding DNA: TGTGCCAGCAAAGCAGCTACTAATAATTCACCCCCCCACTTT.

V is TRBV7-3 and J is TRBJ1-5, with D perhaps TRBD1 (5 bases). The germline V gene encodes CDR1 SGHTA and CDR2 FQGTGA. CDR3 length: 15 residues. V was shortened by 5 bases and J by 3 bases, with 14 bases between the two germline ends. CDR3 amino acids: CASSPRGGNNQPQHF. CDR3 sequence (DNA): TGTGCCAGCAGCCCTAGGGGAGGGAACAATCAGCCCCAGCATTTT.

The chain combines TRBV15 with TRBJ1-2, with 7 bases lining up with TRBD1. The CDR3 runs to 13 residues. J was trimmed by 7 bases and V by 3 bases; bases with no gene match: 5. Germline CDR1 is LNHNV and CDR2 is YYDKDF (reference sequence). CDR3 in amino acids: CATSRTGMGGYTF. The CDR3 DNA reads as TGTGCCACCAGCAGGACAGGGATGGGTGGCTACACCTTC.

This clone was seen a handful of times. The chain combines TRBV7-9 with TRBJ1-2, with 7 bases matching TRBD1. The CDR3 totals 13 residues. Looked up from germline, CDR1 is SEHNR and CDR2 is FQNEAQ (reference sequence). After removal of 7 bases from V and 4 bases from J, the junction contained 6 bases not matched to a gene. For the CDR3, the DNA is TGTGCCAGCACCCGGGACAGAGTCTATGGCTACACCTTC. It yields the protein CASTRDRVYGYTF.

The sample holds a few counts of this clone. The genes are TRBV7-9 and TRBJ2-3; 10 nucleotides line up with TRBD1. The V gene end was trimmed by 3 bases and the J gene end by 2 bases; junction bases not matched to a gene: 2. Germline V gene lookup returns CDR1 SEHNR and CDR2 FQNEAQ (reference sequence). This CDR3 has 15 residues. The CDR3 here is CASSFGTGDTDTQYF. In DNA, the CDR3 is TGTGCCAGCAGCTTTGGGACAGGGGACACAGATACGCAGTATTTT. Drawing the rest from reference TRBV7-9 and TRBJ2-3, the complete variable domain is DTGVSQNPRHKITKRGQNVTFRCDPISEHNRLYWYRQTLGQGPEFLTYFQNEAQLEKSRLLSDRFSAERPKGSFSTLEIQRTEQGDSAMYLCASSFGTGDTDTQYFGPGTRLTVL.

This chain links TRBV4-2 with TRBJ2-2; TRBD1 matches at 7 bases. Germline CDR1 is LGHNA and CDR2 is YNFKEQ. V lost 10 bases, J lost 5 bases, and 7 bases stayed unmatched. CDR3 length: 13 amino acids. CDR3 residues: CATSQGETGELFF. The CDR3 DNA reads as TGTGCCACCTCGCAGGGGGAAACCGGGGAGCTGTTTTTT.

This chain joins TRBV7-9 and TRBJ1-5; 10 bases map to TRBD1. Germline loops: CDR1 SEHNR, CDR2 FQNEAQ (reference sequence). CDR3 length: 16 residues. V was clipped by 1 base and J by 3 bases; unmatched bases: 3. In nucleotides, the CDR3 is TGTGCCAGCAGCTTAGGGACAGGGGGTTCCAATCAGCCCCAGCATTTT. This gives the protein CASSLGTGGSNQPQHF.

This clone was recorded a few times. The V call is TRBV30, the J call TRBJ2-2, with a tentative D call TRBD1 (6 bases). V was shortened by 3 bases and J by 3 bases, with 14 bases between the two germline ends. Germline V CDR1 and CDR2: GTSNPN, SVGIG (reference sequence). This CDR3 region has 15 residues. The CDR3 sequence: CAWRRKGEDTGELFF. The CDR3 DNA is TGTGCCTGGAGGCGTAAGGGGGAAGACACCGGGGAGCTGTTTTTT.